These 30 T cell receptor beta chains came from one sample sequenced in a study of CD8+CD57+ T cells in acquired aplastic anemia. The template used for profiling TCR beta VDJ and CDR3 was genomic DNA. MiXCR, run by TCRdb on the reads, gives a single entry per CDR3 protein. This table has 180,000 or so distinct CDR3 sequences, roughly half appearing once. The sequencing sample was made of sorted CD4+, CD8+, or CD8+CD57+ T cells (not recorded which) from PBMCs. The receptors here all came from a human donor in good health.

This clonotype was counted once. V and J are TRBV11-2 and TRBJ1-2; 7 bases fit TRBD1. CDR1 and CDR2 (germline): SGHAT, FQNNGV. The V segment lost 2 bases and the J segment 0 bases; nucleotides outside the gene matches: 12. This CDR3 spans 18 amino acids. This CDR3 is CASSLWRTGGRANYGYTF. In DNA form, the CDR3 reads TGTGCCAGCAGCTTATGGAGGACAGGCGGGCGGGCTAACTATGGCTACACCTTC.

This chain's CDR3 is CASSLAFSGNTIYF. CDR3 nucleotides: TGTGCCAGCAGCTTGGCTTTCTCTGGAAACACCATATATTTT. J is TRBJ1-3 and V is TRBV7-2, with D uncertain. V gave up 3 bases and J gave up 0 bases, with 6 bases separating them. In germline, CDR1 is SGHTA, CDR2 FQGNSA. This CDR3 comprises 14 residues.

At least ten counts were recorded for this clonotype. The chain couples TRBV12-3 or TRBV12-4 to TRBJ2-7, with D hard to call. The CDR3 has 13 residues. The V end lost 5 bases, the J end lost 3 bases, and 11 bases lay between the germline ends. The CDR3 sequence: CASSLQASYEQYF. The CDR3 region has the DNA TGTGCCAGCAGTCTCCAGGCTAGCTACGAGCAGTACTTC.

This clonotype was counted ten times or more. This chain links TRBV11-2 with TRBJ1-1; 7 nucleotides match TRBD1. Germline V CDR1 and CDR2: SGHAT, FQNNGV. The CDR3 loop spans 15 amino acids. J lost 1 base, V lost 5 bases, and 7 bases had no gene match. CDR3 in DNA: TGTGCCAGCAGCACGCACAGGGGTAAGAACACTGAAGCTTTCTTT. This translates into CASSTHRGKNTEAFF.

The chain uses TRBV20-1 and TRBJ2-1; 12 bases align to TRBD2. Germline lookup yields CDR1 DFQATT and CDR2 SNEGSKA (reference sequence). The trim removed 0 bases at V and 9 bases at J, leaving 0 bases unmatched. This CDR3 region has 13 residues. The CDR3: CSARETSGGEQFF. As DNA, the CDR3 is TGCAGTGCTAGAGAGACTAGCGGGGGTGAGCAGTTCTTC.

This clonotype came up once. The rearrangement uses TRBV29-1 and TRBJ1-3; D gene unclear. The CDR3 totals 14 residues. The ends were cut back, 4 bases at V and 1 base at J, with 11 bases in the middle. Germline V CDR1 and CDR2: SQVTM, ANQGSEA. Here the CDR3 DNA reads TGCAGCGTTGTACCGGACGGATCTGGAAACACCATATATTTT. This translates into CSVVPDGSGNTIYF.

This clonotype was picked up a small number of times. The rearrangement joins TRBV7-9 to TRBJ1-6; D might be TRBD1 (5 bases). CDR3 length: 12 amino acids. Trimming removed 9 bases from V and 6 bases from J, with 9 bases in between. CDR1 and CDR2 (germline): SEHNR, FQNEAQ (reference sequence). As DNA, the CDR3 is TGTGCCAGTCATGACAGTAATTCACCCCTCCACTTT. Residues: CASHDSNSPLHF.

The rearrangement links TRBV25-1 to TRBJ1-4; perhaps TRBD1 as D (5 bases). The CDR3 runs 14 residues. The V gene's germline CDR1 is MGHDK and CDR2 SYGVNS. Between the trimmed V and J ends, which lost 2 bases and 8 bases, there was a span of 12 bases. The CDR3 DNA reads as TGTGCCAGCAGTGAACTCTCAGGGCAAGAAAAACTGTTTTTT. Protein product: CASSELSGQEKLFF.

The rearrangement joins TRBV6-1 to TRBJ2-7, with 11 bases aligning to TRBD2. Unmatched junction bases numbered 10, after V lost 6 bases and J lost 0 bases. Germline CDR1 MNHNS, CDR2 SASEGT. The CDR3 extends over 17 amino acids. DNA for the CDR3: TGTGCCAGCAGGGGGACTAGCGGTGGTGGGAGCTCCTACGAGCAGTACTTC. Residues: CASRGTSGGGSSYEQYF.

This clonotype was counted many times. The CDR3 sequence: CASSYGRNTEAFF. As DNA, the CDR3 is TGTGCCAGCAGTTACGGCAGGAACACTGAAGCTTTCTTT. The rearrangement joins TRBV6-6 to TRBJ1-1; no definite D call. Trimming removed 2 bases from V and 1 base from J, with 5 bases in between. This CDR3 region has 13 residues. Germline CDR1 is MNHNY and CDR2 is SVGAGI (reference sequence).

V and J are TRBV7-9 and TRBJ2-7; D is tentatively TRBD1 or TRBD2 (5 bases each). CDR1 SEHNR and CDR2 FQNEAQ come from the germline V gene (reference sequence). V lost 6 bases to trimming and J lost 3 bases, with 18 bases between them. CDR3 length equals 15 residues. The CDR3 region has the DNA TGTGCCAGCAGACCACCGGGACCTGCTCTCTACGAGCAGTACTTC. Its translation: CASRPPGPALYEQYF.

The chain joins TRBV29-1 to TRBJ1-5; 7 bases are a match to TRBD1. The trim removed 5 bases at V and 6 bases at J, leaving 13 bases unmatched. This CDR3 is 15 amino acids long. Germline V CDR1 and CDR2: SQVTM, ANQGSEA. This CDR3 is CSVRGGGGEGQPQHF. CDR3 in DNA: TGCAGCGTTCGGGGTGGAGGGGGCGAGGGTCAGCCCCAGCATTTT.

This clonotype was detected once. A much larger clonotype is one base distant, so this may be a read error. The rearrangement links TRBV6-1 to TRBJ2-1; 7 nucleotides align to TRBD1. Germline V gene sequence: CDR1 MNHNS, CDR2 SASEGT. The CDR3 extends over 11 amino acids. Trimming took 8 bases from V and 12 from J; bases not matched to a gene: 7. The CDR3 is CASGGQGVQFF. CDR3 sequence (DNA): TGTGCCAGCGGTGGTCAGGGGGTGCAGTTCTTC.

Ten or more counts support this clonotype. The V call is TRBV30, the J call TRBJ2-3, with D uncertain. Germline CDR1 is GTSNPN and CDR2 is SVGIG (reference sequence). V was cut by 0 bases and J by 6 bases, with 13 bases left in between. CDR3 length: 14 residues. The CDR3 spells CAWSVGQEVDTQYF. CDR3 nucleotides: TGTGCCTGGAGTGTAGGGCAGGAAGTGGATACGCAGTATTTT.

This clonotype was picked up many times. This chain uses TRBV7-8 with TRBJ2-1, with 8 bases identical to TRBD2. The CDR3 totals 14 residues. Germline V gives CDR1 SGHVS, CDR2 FQNEAQ. Trimming at V came to 2 bases and at J to 13 bases, leaving 10 bases not matched to a gene. In nucleotides, the CDR3 is TGTGCCAGCAGCTTATTTATCCGGGAGGGTAAACAGTTCTTC. It yields the protein CASSLFIREGKQFF.

The V call is TRBV7-7, the J call TRBJ2-3; no clear D. Germline assignment: CDR1 SSHAT and CDR2 FNYEAQ (reference sequence). Trimming shortened V by 3 bases and J by 6 bases, and 10 bases separated the two germline ends. The CDR3 has 13 amino acids. CDR3 sequence (DNA): TGTGCCAGCAGCTTGAGTCTGGTGGATACGCAGTATTTT. This gives the protein CASSLSLVDTQYF.

This clonotype has more than one count but fewer than ten. The V gene is TRBV15, the J gene TRBJ2-7; 7 nucleotides agree with TRBD2. Per the germline V gene, CDR1 is LNHNV and CDR2 is YYDKDF (reference sequence). J lost 3 bases, V lost 1 base, and 12 bases had no gene match. The CDR3 runs to 17 residues. The CDR3 here is CATSRVEWEGYSYEQYF. Written as DNA, the CDR3 is TGTGCCACCAGCAGAGTAGAGTGGGAGGGTTATAGCTACGAGCAGTACTTC.

This chain joins TRBV5-4 and TRBJ2-1, with 9 bases matching TRBD2. The V gene's germline CDR1 is SGHNT and CDR2 YYREEE (reference sequence). The CDR3 is 20 amino acids. J lost 10 bases, V lost 1 base, and 24 bases had no gene match. In DNA, the CDR3 is TGTGCCAGCAGCTTGTACTTTCCCGGTGCGGGAGGGCCGTTGATATACGAGCAGTTCTTC. It specifies CASSLYFPGAGGPLIYEQFF.

In its sample, this clonotype was seen many times. The chain uses TRBV20-1 and TRBJ2-7; 12 bases fit TRBD2. Germline V gene lookup returns CDR1 DFQATT and CDR2 SNEGSKA (reference sequence). J was trimmed by 2 bases and V by 3 bases; bases with no gene match: 5. The CDR3 runs 15 residues. The CDR3 reads CSARTSGSITYEQYF. The CDR3 DNA is TGCAGTGCTAGGACTAGCGGGAGTATCACCTACGAGCAGTACTTC.

V and J are TRBV25-1 and TRBJ2-7; a possible D gene is TRBD1 (6 bases). V was cut by 2 bases and J by 3 bases, with 14 bases left in between. Germline assignment: CDR1 MGHDK and CDR2 SYGVNS. The CDR3 is 15 amino acids. CDR3 nucleotide sequence: TGTGCCAGCAGTGAAGGGGCAGGGGTAAACTACGAGCAGTACTTC. It codes for CASSEGAGVNYEQYF.

This rearrangement joins TRBV29-1 to TRBJ1-5; D is ambiguous. Looked up from germline, CDR1 is SQVTM and CDR2 is ANQGSEA. The CDR3 length is 13 residues. V shed 6 bases and J shed 8 bases, with 17 bases lying between them. CDR3 coding DNA: TGCAGCGTCAGGACGGCCGAGGGAGAGCCCCAGCATTTT. This gives the protein CSVRTAEGEPQHF.

This clonotype came up many times. The chain carries TRBV12-3 or TRBV12-4 and TRBJ2-1, with a possible D match to TRBD2 (5 bases). This CDR3 contains 12 residues. Trimming shortened V by 3 bases and J by 10 bases, and 10 bases separated the two germline ends. As DNA, the CDR3 is TGTGCCAGCAGTTTCGGAGGACGAGAGCAGTTCTTC. This codes for CASSFGGREQFF.

V gene TRBV29-1 combines with J gene TRBJ2-1; D perhaps matches TRBD1 (6 bases). V was cut by 6 bases and J by 7 bases, with 22 bases left in between. This CDR3 contains 15 residues. Germline CDR1 reads SQVTM; CDR2 reads ANQGSEA. The CDR3: CSVADGTGSLNEQFF. The CDR3 bases are TGCAGCGTCGCCGACGGTACAGGGAGCTTAAATGAGCAGTTCTTC.

This clonotype was counted between two and nine times. The chain recombines TRBV15 with TRBJ1-2, with TRBD1 matching 8 bases. The CDR3 contains 16 residues. Germline V gene sequence: CDR1 LNHNV, CDR2 YYDKDF (reference sequence). After removal of 5 bases from V and 8 bases from J, the junction contained 16 bases not matched to a gene. This CDR3 reads CATSHQAIPDREGYTF. CDR3 nucleotides: TGTGCCACCAGCCACCAGGCGATCCCGGACAGGGAAGGCTACACCTTC. Full variable domain (outside the CDR3, taken from reference TRBV15 and TRBJ1-2): DAMVIQNPRYQVTQFGKPVTLSCSQTLNHNVMYWYQQKSSQAPKLLFHYYDKDFNNEADTPDNFQSRRPNTSFCFLDIRSPGLGDTAMYLCATSHQAIPDREGYTFGSGTRLTVV.

This chain joins TRBV15 and TRBJ1-2; possibly TRBD1 for D (5 bases). The V gene lost 5 bases and the J gene lost 8 bases, with 15 bases spanning the gap. The germline V gene has CDR1 LNHNV and CDR2 YYDKDF (reference sequence). This CDR3 contains 13 residues. Here the CDR3 reads CATSGNRRRGYTF. CDR3 bases: TGTGCCACCAGCGGAAACAGGAGACGAGGCTACACCTTC.

The chain carries TRBV10-3 and TRBJ1-4; 7 bases agree with TRBD1. V shed 6 bases and J 2 bases; nucleotides not matched to a gene: 3. Germline V CDR1 and CDR2: ENHRY, SYGVKD. This CDR3 spans 14 amino acids. CDR3 region: CAIRRGPTNEKLFF. DNA for the CDR3: TGTGCCATCAGAAGGGGGCCGACTAATGAAAAACTGTTTTTT.

The gene calls are TRBV3-1 and TRBJ1-4; 8 bases match TRBD1. This CDR3 has 16 residues. The germline V gene encodes CDR1 LGHDT and CDR2 YNNKEL (reference sequence). V trimming: 3 bases; J trimming: 8 bases; junction bases outside the gene matches: 11. The CDR3: CASSHRTGPRYEKLFF. DNA of the CDR3: TGTGCCAGCAGCCACCGGACAGGGCCGCGGTACGAAAAACTGTTTTTT.

A remark on this clonotype: At one boundary the junction diverges from the germline segment, which might be a read error. The genes are TRBV24-1 and TRBJ2-6; 7 bases fit TRBD2. Germline CDR1 is KGHDR and CDR2 is SFDVKD. The CDR3 has 16 amino acids. CDR3 protein: CATSAAGASGANVLTF. In DNA, the CDR3 is TGCGCCACCAGTGCGGCGGGAGCCTCTGGGGCCAACGTCCTGACTTTC.

This clonotype was counted ten times or more. CDR3 DNA sequence: TGTGCCAGCAGGGGACAGGTAAATCAGCCCCAGCATTTT. Amino acids: CASRGQVNQPQHF. This rearrangement joins TRBV2 to TRBJ1-5, with 8 bases that match TRBD1. In germline, CDR1 is SNHLY, CDR2 FYNNEI. This CDR3 comprises 13 residues. Losses at the gene ends were 6 bases for V and 4 bases for J; bases not matched to a gene: 2.

The sample holds a few counts of this clonotype. This sequence joins TRBV9 and TRBJ1-6, with 7 bases aligning to TRBD1. The V gene end was trimmed by 2 bases and the J gene end by 10 bases; junction bases not matched to a gene: 6. This CDR3 spans 14 amino acids. Looked up from germline, CDR1 is SGDLS and CDR2 is YYNGEE. The CDR3: CASSVGDSKSPLHF. The DNA of the CDR3 is TGTGCCAGCAGCGTGGGGGACAGTAAATCACCCCTCCACTTT.